Shown below are 28 T cell receptor beta chains from a single sample sequenced in a study of cytomegalovirus exposure and HLA in healthy donors. Vbeta (60) and Jbeta (13) primers were used in the PCR. Using immunoSEQ multiplex PCR, the repertoire was profiled, and TCRdb retains in-frame clones only, with some absent. The data contain about 130,000 clones, less than 85% of them singletons. The specimen sequenced was PBMCs. Receptors were obtained from a female donor in good health and CMV-seronegative.

The rearrangement joins TRBV7-3 to TRBJ2-5; 7 bases are shared with TRBD1. Germline CDR1 SGHTA, CDR2 FQGTGA. This CDR3 is built from 13 residues. V was clipped by 3 bases and J by 9 bases; unmatched bases: 7. CDR3 sequence: CASSFRQGMAQYF. CDR3 nucleotides: TGTGCCAGCAGCTTCCGACAGGGAATGGCCCAGTACTTC.

The chain carries TRBV5-5 and TRBJ2-5; D unresolved. Trimming cost V 2 bases and J 4 bases, with 6 bases left between them. CDR3 length: 12 residues. CDR1 and CDR2 from the germline V gene are SGHKS and YYEKEE (reference sequence). This chain's CDR3 is CASSFSGETQYF. In DNA form, the CDR3 reads TGTGCCAGCAGCTTTTCCGGAGAGACCCAGTACTTC.

V is TRBV28 and J is TRBJ2-5; 7 nucleotides agree with TRBD2. This CDR3 is 13 amino acids long. Trimming removed 6 bases from V and 11 bases from J; junction bases left unmatched: 12. Germline V gives CDR1 MDHEN, CDR2 SYDVKM. CDR3 sequence: CASSTGGYPGQYF. The CDR3 coding sequence is TGTGCCAGCAGCACCGGGGGGTACCCCGGGCAGTACTTC.

The chain recombines TRBV10-2 with TRBJ2-7, with D possibly TRBD1 on 6 matching bases. The length of the CDR3 is 14 residues. V was trimmed by 2 bases and J by 0 bases, leaving 8 bases between them. Germline CDR1 reads WSHSY; CDR2 reads SAAADI. The CDR3 is CASSERQDSYEQYF. The CDR3 coding sequence is TGCGCCAGCAGTGAGAGACAGGACTCCTACGAGCAGTACTTC.

With regard to this clone: A junction boundary mismatches the germline segment, possibly from a read error. The rearrangement joins TRBV5-1 to TRBJ2-6; 7 bases are shared with TRBD1. The CDR3 has 18 residues. Germline V gene data show CDR1 as SGHRS and CDR2 as YFSETQ. CDR3 in DNA: TGCGCCAGCAGCTCCGCAGGGACAGCAAGCTCTGGGGCCAACGGCCTGACTTTC. Protein sequence: CASSSAGTASSGANGLTF.

The CDR3 reads CAWGKAGGTDTQYF. CDR3 coding DNA: TGTGCCTGGGGAAAAGCGGGGGGCACAGATACGCAGTATTTT. This chain joins TRBV30 and TRBJ2-3, with 8 bases fitting TRBD2. The CDR3 spans 14 residues. Germline CDR1 is GTSNPN and CDR2 is SVGIG (reference sequence). V lost 5 bases and J lost 1; bases outside the gene matches: 5. Variable domain in full (rest from reference TRBV30 and TRBJ2-3): SQTIHQWPATLVQPVGSPLSLECTVEGTSNPNLYWYRQAAGRGLQLLFYSVGIGQISSEVPQNLSASRPQDRQFILSSKKLLLSDSGFYLCAWGKAGGTDTQYFGPGTRLTVL.

This clone was observed a few times. The V call is TRBV6-1, the J call TRBJ1-5; D is perhaps TRBD1 (6 bases). The CDR3 runs to 15 residues. Germline V lookup: CDR1 MNHNS, CDR2 SASEGT. V was clipped by 6 bases and J by 4 bases, with 16 bases between them. The CDR3 is CASSPPTGNNQPQHF. CDR3 sequence (DNA): TGTGCCAGCAGCCCGCCAACAGGGAATAATCAGCCCCAGCATTTT.

This chain joins TRBV7-7 and TRBJ2-2; D might be TRBD2 (6 bases). This CDR3 is 17 amino acids long. V was cut by 5 bases and J by 3 bases, with 19 bases left in between. The germline CDR1 and CDR2 sequences are SSHAT and FNYEAQ (reference sequence). CDR3 nucleotides: TGTGCCAGCAGCCTCCACCTAGCGCGTGCGGACACCGGGGAGCTGTTTTTT. It yields the protein CASSLHLARADTGELFF.

The chain links TRBV7-9 to TRBJ1-3; D gene ambiguous. Germline V gene lookup returns CDR1 SEHNR and CDR2 FQNEAQ (reference sequence). V lost 1 base to trimming and J lost 4 bases, with 8 bases between them. The CDR3 spans 14 residues. The CDR3 DNA sequence: TGTGCCAGCAGCTTAGTGGGCTCAGGAAACACCATATATTTT. Its protein product is CASSLVGSGNTIYF.

The chain has TRBV19 and TRBJ1-1; D might be TRBD1 (5 bases). The CDR3 runs to 13 residues. Trimming pared 4 bases from V and 1 base from J, leaving 7 bases between. CDR1 is LNHDA, CDR2 SQIVND, per germline (reference sequence). The CDR3 protein is CASSKTGNTEAFF. CDR3 DNA sequence: TGTGCCAGTAGTAAAACAGGGAACACTGAAGCTTTCTTT.

This chain uses TRBV7-2 with TRBJ2-5; TRBD2 aligns across 8 bases. The better agreement between TRBJ2-7 and the DNA end casts doubt on the J call. Looked up from germline, CDR1 is SGHTA and CDR2 is FQGNSA. This CDR3 contains 15 residues. The CDR3 sequence is CASSSLAGLVYEQYF. CDR3 coding DNA: TGTGCCAGCAGCTCCTTAGCGGGGCTTGTCTACGAGCAGTACTTC.

The V gene is TRBV7-9, the J gene TRBJ1-1; 12 bases are a match to TRBD1. Germline V CDR1 and CDR2: SEHNR, FQNEAQ (reference sequence). Unmatched junction bases numbered 13, after V lost 9 bases and J lost 5 bases. The CDR3 extends over 16 amino acids. CDR3 sequence: CARSPAMGQGATEAFF. The CDR3 DNA follows: TGTGCCAGATCCCCCGCCATGGGACAGGGGGCGACTGAAGCTTTCTTT.

This clone was counted only a few times. The chain employs TRBV6-6 and TRBJ1-3; tentative D call: TRBD1 (5 bases). The CDR3 spans 14 residues. CDR1 is MNHNY, CDR2 SVGAGI, per germline (reference sequence). V was pared by 1 base and J by 6 bases, with 10 bases between. CDR3 in amino acids: CASSYYGGANTIYF. The CDR3 DNA is TGTGCCAGCAGTTACTATGGAGGGGCAAACACCATATATTTT.

This clone was detected once. The missing conserved phenylalanine or tryptophan at the end of this CDR3 makes a read error likely. The rearrangement uses TRBV12-5 and TRBJ2-7; 8 bases map to TRBD2. The CDR3 totals 18 residues. J was trimmed by 6 bases and V by 1 base; bases with no gene match: 17. Per the germline V gene, CDR1 is LGHNT and CDR2 is FRNRAP. DNA of the CDR3: TGTGCTAGTGGTTTGGCGGTCGGGGGGGGACGCCCGGGGTTCGAGCAGTACTCC. Protein product: CASGLAVGGGRPGFEQYS.

This clone was found a few times. The chain employs TRBV2 and TRBJ1-6; D is undetermined. The CDR3 is 12 residues long. CDR1 is SNHLY, CDR2 FYNNEI, per germline. V dropped 4 bases and J dropped 9 bases, with 7 bases sitting between them. For the CDR3, the DNA is TGTGCCAGCAGTGGAGTGAGTTCACCCCTCCACTTT. This sequence encodes CASSGVSSPLHF. The whole variable domain, filled in from reference TRBV2 and TRBJ1-6, reads EPEVTQTPSHQVTQMGQEVILRCVPISNHLYFYWYRQILGQKVEFLVSFYNNEISEKSEIFDDQFSVERPDGSNFTLKIRSTKLEDSAMYFCASSGVSSPLHFGNGTRLTVT.

The chain links TRBV27 to TRBJ1-5; weak D call: TRBD1 (6 bases). Germline V gives CDR1 MNHEY, CDR2 SMNVEV (reference sequence). V shed 5 bases and J shed 1 base, with 21 bases lying between them. The CDR3 is 18 residues long. The CDR3 sequence: CASSPNRVPAPSNQPQHF. Here the CDR3 DNA reads TGTGCCAGCAGTCCAAACAGGGTCCCTGCTCCCAGCAATCAGCCCCAGCATTTT.

This clone was seen more than once but under ten times. The chain links TRBV25-1 to TRBJ1-1; D is possibly TRBD1 (5 bases). The CDR3 covers 13 residues. Germline CDR1 is MGHDK and CDR2 is SYGVNS. V dropped 6 bases and J dropped 4 bases, with 12 bases sitting between them. For the CDR3, the DNA is TGTGCCAGCAGCATCTCGCAGGGCACTGAAGCTTTCTTT. Its protein product is CASSISQGTEAFF.

The V gene is TRBV18, the J gene TRBJ1-3; 7 bases fit TRBD1. The V segment lost 4 bases and the J segment 0 bases; nucleotides outside the gene matches: 18. Germline V gene data show CDR1 as KGHSH and CDR2 as LQKENI. The CDR3 is 20 amino acids. CDR3 in DNA: TGTGCCAGCTCACTTATGACAGGGACCAATACCCCGAGCTCTGGAAACACCATATATTTT. Translation: CASSLMTGTNTPSSGNTIYF. The whole variable domain, remainder taken from reference TRBV18 and TRBJ1-3, is NAGVMQNPRHLVRRRGQEARLRCSPMKGHSHVYWYRQLPEEGLKFMVYLQKENIIDESGMPKERFSAEFPKEGPSILRIQQVVRGDSAAYFCASSLMTGTNTPSSGNTIYFGEGSWLTVV.

The rearrangement uses TRBV6-6 and TRBJ2-5; D may be TRBD1 (6 bases). The V end lost 6 bases, the J end lost 3 bases, and 14 bases lay between the germline ends. The germline gives CDR1 MNHNY, CDR2 SVGAGI (reference sequence). CDR3 length equals 14 residues. The CDR3 region has the DNA TGTGCCAGCAGCCACTCAAACAGGGAAGAGACCCAGTACTTC. It specifies CASSHSNREETQYF.

J is TRBJ2-4 and V is TRBV18, with a possible D match to TRBD1 (6 bases). CDR1 is KGHSH, CDR2 LQKENI, per germline. The CDR3 loop spans 15 amino acids. V was trimmed by 3 bases and J by 8 bases, leaving 17 bases between them. CDR3 amino acids: CASSPSRTELDIQYF. The CDR3 DNA reads as TGTGCCAGCTCACCTTCTCGGACAGAATTGGACATTCAGTACTTC.

J is TRBJ1-2 and V is TRBV11-2; D is uncertain. The CDR3 totals 15 residues. Trimming took 6 bases from V and 4 from J, leaving 18 bases between them. The germline V gene has CDR1 SGHAT and CDR2 FQNNGV. CDR3 bases: TGTGCCAGCAGACAACCGGGAGGGATTGCCTATGGCTACACCTTC. This codes for CASRQPGGIAYGYTF.

This chain connects TRBV2 to TRBJ2-3; D is unclear. With 6 bases removed from V and 1 base from J, the gap between germline ends came to 8 bases. The CDR3 contains 13 residues. CDR1 is SNHLY, CDR2 FYNNEI, per germline. The CDR3 nucleotides are TGTGCCAGCAGCTCTGAGGGCACAGATACGCAGTATTTT. Amino acid sequence: CASSSEGTDTQYF. Together with reference TRBV2 and TRBJ2-3, the CDR3 gives the full variable domain: EPEVTQTPSHQVTQMGQEVILRCVPISNHLYFYWYRQILGQKVEFLVSFYNNEISEKSEIFDDQFSVERPDGSNFTLKIRSTKLEDSAMYFCASSSEGTDTQYFGPGTRLTVL.

The chain recombines TRBV15 with TRBJ1-1, with D perhaps TRBD1 (5 bases). Looked up from germline, CDR1 is LNHNV and CDR2 is YYDKDF (reference sequence). The length of the CDR3 is 14 residues. V lost 4 bases, J lost 4 bases, and 13 bases lay in between. The DNA for the CDR3 is TGTGCCACCAGCATCCGGGGGTTCGGCACTGAAGCTTTCTTT. Encoded protein: CATSIRGFGTEAFF.

The chain links TRBV30 to TRBJ1-1; 7 bases are a match to TRBD1. The CDR3 length is 13 residues. With 4 bases clipped from V and 3 bases from J, the junction kept 5 bases outside the gene matches. The germline V gene encodes CDR1 GTSNPN and CDR2 SVGIG (reference sequence). CDR3 protein: CAWNKGADTEAFF. In DNA, the CDR3 is TGTGCCTGGAATAAGGGGGCGGACACTGAAGCTTTCTTT. The full variable domain, in which reference TRBV30 and TRBJ1-1 provide the parts outside the CDR3, is SQTIHQWPATLVQPVGSPLSLECTVEGTSNPNLYWYRQAAGRGLQLLFYSVGIGQISSEVPQNLSASRPQDRQFILSSKKLLLSDSGFYLCAWNKGADTEAFFGQGTRLTVV.

The chain links TRBV5-4 to TRBJ2-6; D ambiguous. The CDR3 is made up of 14 amino acids. Germline V gives CDR1 SGHNT, CDR2 YYREEE (reference sequence). V dropped 4 bases and J dropped 0 bases, with 5 bases sitting between them. The DNA for the CDR3 is TGTGCCAGCAGCACAAACTCTGGGGCCAACGTCCTGACTTTC. It specifies CASSTNSGANVLTF.

The chain joins TRBV9 to TRBJ1-3; D is perhaps TRBD1 (6 bases). The CDR3 sequence is 15 residues long. V was clipped by 3 bases and J by 4 bases, with 14 bases between them. Germline assignment: CDR1 SGDLS and CDR2 YYNGEE. As DNA, the CDR3 is TGTGCCAGCAGCGCTACAGGGTTGGACGGAAACACCATATATTTT. It codes for CASSATGLDGNTIYF.

This clone was counted between two and nine times. The genes are TRBV14 and TRBJ1-2; D remains unclear. The CDR3 is made up of 14 amino acids. The V end was cut by 0 bases, the J end by 4 bases, with 9 bases between. Germline loops: CDR1 SGHDN, CDR2 FVKESK. CDR3 protein: CASSQDWSFYGYTF. Written as DNA, the CDR3 is TGTGCCAGCAGCCAAGATTGGAGCTTCTATGGCTACACCTTC.

The J gene is TRBJ2-7, the V gene TRBV4-1, with D possibly matching TRBD2 (5 bases). The CDR3 is made up of 15 amino acids. In germline, CDR1 is MGHRA, CDR2 YSYEKL. The V and J ends lost 1 base and 4 bases respectively, with 14 bases between them. The CDR3 protein is CASSQVPGNGYEQYF. The CDR3 DNA sequence: TGCGCCAGCAGCCAAGTTCCGGGGAACGGATACGAGCAGTACTTC.